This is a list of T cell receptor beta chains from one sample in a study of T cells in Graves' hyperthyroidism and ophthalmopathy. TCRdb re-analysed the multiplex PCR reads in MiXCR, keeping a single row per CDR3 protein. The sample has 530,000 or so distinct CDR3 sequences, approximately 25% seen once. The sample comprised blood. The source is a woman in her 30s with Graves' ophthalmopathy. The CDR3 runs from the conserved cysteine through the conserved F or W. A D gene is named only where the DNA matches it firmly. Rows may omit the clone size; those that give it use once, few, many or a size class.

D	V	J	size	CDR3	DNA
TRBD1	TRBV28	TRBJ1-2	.	CASSQPGQSNYGYTF	TGTGCCAGCAGTCAACCGGGACAGTCTAACTATGGCTACACCTTC
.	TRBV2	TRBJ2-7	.	CASSINEGDEQYF	TGTGCCAGCAGCATCAACGAGGGAGACGAGCAGTACTTC
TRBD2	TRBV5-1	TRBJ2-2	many	CASSLGLMNTGELFF	TGCGCCAGCAGCCTGGGACTAATGAACACCGGGGAGCTGTTTTTT
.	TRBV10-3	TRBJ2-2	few	CAISERGPPPNTGELFF	TGTGCCATCAGTGAGCGCGGGCCACCTCCGAACACCGGGGAGCTGTTTTTT
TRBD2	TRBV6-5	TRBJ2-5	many	CASTKTSGETQYF	TGTGCCAGCACCAAGACTAGCGGGGAGACCCAGTACTTC
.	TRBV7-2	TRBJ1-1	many	CASSLAKGLNTEAFF	TGTGCCAGCAGCTTAGCGAAGGGACTAAACACTGAAGCTTTCTTT
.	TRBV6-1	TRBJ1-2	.	CASRGGQVRNGYTF	TGTGCCAGCAGGGGCGGCCAGGTCAGGAATGGCTACACCTTC
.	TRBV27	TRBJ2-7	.	CASSFPGGLAPYEQYF	TGTGCCAGCAGTTTCCCCGGGGGTCTGGCCCCCTACGAGCAGTACTTC
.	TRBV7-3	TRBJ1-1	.	CASSLTARGNTEAFF	TGTGCCAGCAGCTTAACAGCAAGGGGGAACACTGAAGCTTTCTTT
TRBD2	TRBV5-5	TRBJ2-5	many	CASSVERLAGETQYF	TGTGCCAGCAGCGTTGAAAGACTAGCCGGAGAGACCCAGTACTTC